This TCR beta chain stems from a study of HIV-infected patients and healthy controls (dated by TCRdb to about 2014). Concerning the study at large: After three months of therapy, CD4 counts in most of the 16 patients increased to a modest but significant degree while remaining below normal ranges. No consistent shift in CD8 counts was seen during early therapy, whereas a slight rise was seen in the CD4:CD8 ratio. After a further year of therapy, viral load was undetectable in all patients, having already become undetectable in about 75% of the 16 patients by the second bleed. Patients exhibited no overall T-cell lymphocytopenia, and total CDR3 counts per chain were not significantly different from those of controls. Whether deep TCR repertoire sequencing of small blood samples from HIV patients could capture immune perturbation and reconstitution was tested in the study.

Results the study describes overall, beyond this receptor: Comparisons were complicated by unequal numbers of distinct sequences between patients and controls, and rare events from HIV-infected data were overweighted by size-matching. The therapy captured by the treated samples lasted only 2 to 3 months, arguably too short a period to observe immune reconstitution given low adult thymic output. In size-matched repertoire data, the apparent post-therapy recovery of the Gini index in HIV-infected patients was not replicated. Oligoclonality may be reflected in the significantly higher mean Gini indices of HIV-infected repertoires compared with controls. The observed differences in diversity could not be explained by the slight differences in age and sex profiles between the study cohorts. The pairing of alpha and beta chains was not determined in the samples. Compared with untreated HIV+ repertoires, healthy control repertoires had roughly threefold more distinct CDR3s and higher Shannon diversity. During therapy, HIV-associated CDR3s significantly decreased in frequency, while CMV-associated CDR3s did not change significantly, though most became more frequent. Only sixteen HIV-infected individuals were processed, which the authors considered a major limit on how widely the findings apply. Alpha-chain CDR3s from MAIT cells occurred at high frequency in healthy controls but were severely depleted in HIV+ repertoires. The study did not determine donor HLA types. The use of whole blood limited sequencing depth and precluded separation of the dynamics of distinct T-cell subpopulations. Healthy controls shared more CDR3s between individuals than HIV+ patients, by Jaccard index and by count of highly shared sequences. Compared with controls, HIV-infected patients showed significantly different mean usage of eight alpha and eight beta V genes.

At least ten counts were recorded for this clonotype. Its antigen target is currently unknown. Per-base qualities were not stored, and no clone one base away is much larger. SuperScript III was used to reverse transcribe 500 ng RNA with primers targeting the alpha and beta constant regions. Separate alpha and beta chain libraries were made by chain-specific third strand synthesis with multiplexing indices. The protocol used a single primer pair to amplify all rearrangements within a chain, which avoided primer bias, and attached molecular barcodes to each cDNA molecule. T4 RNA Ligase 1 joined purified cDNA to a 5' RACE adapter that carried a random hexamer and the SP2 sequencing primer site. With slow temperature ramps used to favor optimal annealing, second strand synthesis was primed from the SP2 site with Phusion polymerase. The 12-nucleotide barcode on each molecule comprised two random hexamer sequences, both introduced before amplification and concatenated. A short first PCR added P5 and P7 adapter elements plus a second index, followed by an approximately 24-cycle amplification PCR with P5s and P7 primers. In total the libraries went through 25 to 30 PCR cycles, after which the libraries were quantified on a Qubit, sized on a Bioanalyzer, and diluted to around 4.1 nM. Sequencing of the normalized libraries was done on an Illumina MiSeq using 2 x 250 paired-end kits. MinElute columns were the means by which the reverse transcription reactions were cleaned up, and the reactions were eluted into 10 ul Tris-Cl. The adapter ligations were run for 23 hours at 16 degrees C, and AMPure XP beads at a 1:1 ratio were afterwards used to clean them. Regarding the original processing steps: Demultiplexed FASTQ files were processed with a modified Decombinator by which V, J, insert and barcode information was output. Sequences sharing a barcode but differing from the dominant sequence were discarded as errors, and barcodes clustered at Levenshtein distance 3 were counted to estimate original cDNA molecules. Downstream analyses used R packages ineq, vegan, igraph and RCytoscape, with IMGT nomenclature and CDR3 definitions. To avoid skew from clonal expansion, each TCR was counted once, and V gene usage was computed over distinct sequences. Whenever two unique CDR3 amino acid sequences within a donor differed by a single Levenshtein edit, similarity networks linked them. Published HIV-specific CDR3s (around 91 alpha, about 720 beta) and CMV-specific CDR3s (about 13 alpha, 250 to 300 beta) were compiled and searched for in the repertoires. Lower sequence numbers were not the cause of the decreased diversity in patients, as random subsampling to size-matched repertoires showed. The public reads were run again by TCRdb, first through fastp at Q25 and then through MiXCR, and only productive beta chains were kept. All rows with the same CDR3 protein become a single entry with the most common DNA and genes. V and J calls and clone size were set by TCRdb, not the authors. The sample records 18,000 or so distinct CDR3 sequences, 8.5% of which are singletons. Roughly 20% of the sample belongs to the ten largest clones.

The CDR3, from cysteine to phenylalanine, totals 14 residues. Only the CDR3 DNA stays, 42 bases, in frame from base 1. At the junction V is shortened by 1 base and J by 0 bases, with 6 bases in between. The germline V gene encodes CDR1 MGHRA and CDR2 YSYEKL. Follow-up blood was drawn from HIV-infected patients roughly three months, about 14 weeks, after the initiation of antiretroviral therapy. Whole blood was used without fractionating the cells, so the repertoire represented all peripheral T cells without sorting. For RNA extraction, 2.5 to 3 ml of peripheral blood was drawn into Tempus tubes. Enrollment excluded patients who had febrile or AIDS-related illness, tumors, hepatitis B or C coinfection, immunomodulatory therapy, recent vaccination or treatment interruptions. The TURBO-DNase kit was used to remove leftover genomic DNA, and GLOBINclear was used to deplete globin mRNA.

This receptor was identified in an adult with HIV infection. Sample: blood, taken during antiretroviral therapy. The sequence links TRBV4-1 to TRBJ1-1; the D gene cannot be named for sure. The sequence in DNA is TGCGCCAGCAGCCAAGCGCCCATGAACACTGAAGCTTTCTTT. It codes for CASSQAPMNTEAFF.